This TCR beta chain comes out of a study of regulatory T cells in long-lasting Graves disease. Trimming pared 0 bases from V and 10 bases from J, leaving 5 bases between. The CDR3 is 11 residues long. Investigators prepared the TCR beta libraries by applying iRepertoire HTBI primers and Arm-PCR of CDR3 regions. MiXCR, applied by TCRdb to the multiplex PCR reads, yields one record per CDR3 protein. The sample contains 400,000 to 500,000 distinct CDR3 sequences, 21% of which appear only once. This clonotype was counted a few times. The time point denotes: persistent/refractory GD, antithyroid drugs over 5 years with positive TRAb. PBMC RNA was the source of the TCR library.

The chain combines TRBV12-3 or TRBV12-4 with TRBJ2-3; D is undetermined. The receptor was derived from a female donor with Graves disease. This specimen was peripheral blood mononuclear cells (PBMCs), taken when the disease was refractory, from a patient treated with antithyroid drugs. In nucleotides, the CDR3 is TGTGCCAGCAGTTTAGCAGGACCGCAGTATTTT. It encodes CASSLAGPQYF.